The next 18 T cell receptor beta chains were all read from a single sample in a study of blood T cell repertoires in COVID-19. The table came from immunoSEQ multiplex PCR; TCRdb's copy has only in-frame clones and leaves some out. The sample includes 270,000 or so clones, over 75% of them seen just once. The source material was peripheral blood. The receptor set was obtained from a human donor in a cohort sampled during active COVID-19.

This clone was found a few times. The V gene is TRBV5-1, the J gene TRBJ1-1; the D gene is possibly TRBD1 (5 bases). The CDR3 contains 15 residues. The V gene's germline CDR1 is SGHRS and CDR2 YFSETQ. V lost 0 bases, J lost 6 bases, and 15 bases lay in between. In nucleotides, the CDR3 is TGCGCCAGCAGCTTGGCCGTAAGGGGTCCATCTGAAGCTTTCTTT. It yields the protein CASSLAVRGPSEAFF.

This clone was counted many times. This chain links TRBV29-1 with TRBJ1-1; D remains ambiguous. V was trimmed by 6 bases and J by 4 bases, leaving 15 bases between them. Germline values: CDR1 SQVTM, CDR2 ANQGSEA. The CDR3 loop spans 13 amino acids. Here the CDR3 DNA reads TGCAGCGTCCTCTGGGGAGGAAGCACTGAAGCTTTCTTT. Its protein product is CSVLWGGSTEAFF.

The chain recombines TRBV11-2 with TRBJ2-7; possibly TRBD1 for D (5 bases). V shed 1 base and J shed 2 bases, with 9 bases lying between them. This CDR3 spans 14 amino acids. From germline, CDR1 is SGHAT and CDR2 FQNNGV. In DNA form, the CDR3 reads TGTGCCAGCAGCTTAGCCGGACAAGCCTACGAGCAGTACTTC. Translation gives CASSLAGQAYEQYF.

This clone was detected once. The chain uses TRBV7-3 and TRBJ2-2; 8 positions match TRBD2. This CDR3 has 15 amino acids. The germline CDR1 and CDR2 sequences are SGHTA and FQGTGA. Trimming removed 5 bases from V and 1 base from J; junction bases left unmatched: 3. CDR3 in amino acids: CASSAGLENTGELFF. CDR3 DNA sequence: TGTGCCAGCAGCGCGGGACTAGAGAACACCGGGGAGCTGTTTTTT. The entire variable domain, with the rest obtained from reference TRBV7-3 and TRBJ2-2, is as follows: GAGVSQTPSNKVTEKGKYVELRCDPISGHTALYWYRQSLGQGPEFLIYFQGTGAADDSGLPNDRFFAVRPEGSVSTLKIQRTERGDSAVYLCASSAGLENTGELFFGEGSRLTVL.

This clone occurred once. The CDR3 region is CASTRLAGGYEQFF. The CDR3 DNA sequence: TGTGCCAGCACCCGGCTAGCGGGAGGCTATGAGCAGTTCTTC. The rearrangement links TRBV5-6 to TRBJ2-1; 11 bases line up with TRBD2. Unmatched junction bases numbered 7, after V lost 6 bases and J lost 8 bases. Germline CDR1 SGHDT, CDR2 YYEEEE. This CDR3 spans 14 amino acids.

The CDR3 nucleotides are TGTGCCAGCAGCGTCCGGACGGGAGTCGGAACAGATACGCAGTATTTT. Encoded protein: CASSVRTGVGTDTQYF. The chain links TRBV9 to TRBJ2-3, with a possible D match to TRBD2 (6 bases). V lost 2 bases and J lost 3, with 16 bases in between. This CDR3 has 16 residues. The V gene's germline CDR1 is SGDLS and CDR2 YYNGEE.

The genes are TRBV11-1 and TRBJ2-1, with D perhaps matching TRBD2 (5 bases). The CDR3 runs 15 residues. CDR1 and CDR2 from the germline V gene are SGHAT and FQDESV (reference sequence). V dropped 4 bases and J dropped 0 bases, with 10 bases sitting between them. The CDR3 coding sequence is TGTGCCAGCAGCTCGGACTTGAGCTCCTACAATGAGCAGTTCTTC. Translating it yields CASSSDLSSYNEQFF. Supplemented by reference TRBV11-1 and TRBJ2-1, the full variable domain reads EAEVAQSPRYKITEKSQAVAFWCDPISGHATLYWYRQILGQGPELLVQFQDESVVDDSQLPKDRFSAERLKGVDSTLKIQPAELGDSAMYLCASSSDLSSYNEQFFGPGTRLTVL.

The J gene is TRBJ2-2, the V gene TRBV28; D may be TRBD1 (6 bases). Germline V CDR1 and CDR2: MDHEN, SYDVKM. This CDR3 has 14 amino acids. The germline V and J ends were trimmed by 6 bases and 2 bases, with 10 bases remaining between them. The CDR3 protein is CASRVGGNTGELFF. Written as DNA, the CDR3 is TGTGCCAGCAGGGTAGGGGGAAACACCGGGGAGCTGTTTTTT.

V usage is TRBV30 and J usage is TRBJ1-1; 8 nucleotides align to TRBD1. V lost 1 base and J lost 11; bases outside the gene matches: 9. Germline loops: CDR1 GTSNPN, CDR2 SVGIG (reference sequence). The CDR3 loop spans 13 amino acids. CDR3 sequence reads: CAWSGGTTGEAFF. The DNA for the CDR3 is TGTGCCTGGAGTGGGGGAACGACAGGGGAGGCTTTCTTT.

This clone was seen ten or more times. The chain recombines TRBV5-8 with TRBJ1-2; D not resolved. Per the germline V gene, CDR1 is SGHTS and CDR2 is YDEGEE. The length of the CDR3 is 13 residues. With 0 bases removed from V and 4 bases from J, the gap between germline ends came to 7 bases. This CDR3 reads CASSLAGGYGYTF. The CDR3 DNA sequence: TGTGCCAGCAGCTTGGCCGGCGGCTATGGCTACACCTTC.

J is TRBJ1-6 and V is TRBV6-6; 9 bases match TRBD1. V lost 5 bases to trimming and J lost 7 bases; unmatched junction nucleotides: 3. CDR1 and CDR2 from the germline V gene are MNHNY and SVGAGI (reference sequence). The CDR3 sequence is 14 residues long. The CDR3 reads CASSLQGANSPLHF. Here the CDR3 DNA reads TGTGCCAGCAGTCTACAGGGGGCAAATTCACCCCTCCACTTT.

This clone appeared once. The V call is TRBV12-1, the J call TRBJ1-3. TRBV12-1 is tagged as a pseudogene. The CDR3 loop spans 18 amino acids. CDR3 coding DNA: TGTGCCAGCAGCCCAGGGCAATTGGCCGGGAGCTCTGGAAACACCATATATTTT. Translating gives CASSPGQLAGSSGNTIYF.

This clone has only one observation. The chain employs TRBV21-1 and TRBJ2-7; the table assigns TRBD1, which was not confirmed against the DNA. TRBV21-1 has pseudogene status. The CDR3 has 15 amino acids. CDR3 sequence reads: CASNPPGQIYYEQYF. DNA of the CDR3: TGTGCCAGCAACCCACCGGGACAGATTTACTACGAGCAGTACTTC.

There are a few counts of this clone. In nucleotides, the CDR3 is TGTGCCAGCACCTTCAGCGGGAGCTACGAGCAGTACTTC. Its translation is CASTFSGSYEQYF. This chain uses TRBV28 with TRBJ2-7, with 8 bases matching TRBD2. The ends lost 7 bases at V and 3 bases at J; junction bases unmatched: 5. This CDR3 is built from 13 residues. The germline V gene has CDR1 MDHEN and CDR2 SYDVKM.

This chain joins TRBV19 and TRBJ2-6, with D possibly being TRBD2 (5 bases). This CDR3 spans 16 amino acids. Deletions cut 1 base from V and 3 bases from J, with 10 bases between. Per the germline V gene, CDR1 is LNHDA and CDR2 is SQIVND (reference sequence). The CDR3 loop is CASSIGRLNGANVLTF. DNA of the CDR3: TGTGCCAGTAGTATAGGCAGACTAAATGGGGCCAACGTCCTGACTTTC.

The genes are TRBV6-6 and TRBJ2-1; D is undetermined. The CDR3 covers 11 residues. V was trimmed by 6 bases and J by 7 bases, leaving 7 bases between them. In germline, CDR1 is MNHNY, CDR2 SVGAGI (reference sequence). CDR3 loop: CASSLVNEQFF. DNA for the CDR3: TGTGCCAGCAGCCTAGTAAATGAGCAGTTCTTC.

This sequence joins TRBV7-9 and TRBJ1-1, with D unclear. Germline assignment: CDR1 SEHNR and CDR2 FQNEAQ (reference sequence). V gave up 8 bases and J gave up 3 bases, with 19 bases separating them. The CDR3 consists of 15 residues. CDR3 sequence: CASELLGSSYTEAFF. Written as DNA, the CDR3 is TGTGCCAGCGAATTACTGGGCAGTTCGTACACTGAAGCTTTCTTT.

The rearrangement links TRBV7-9 to TRBJ1-3; unclear D gene. The CDR3 has 15 residues. V was cut by 3 bases and J by 1 base, with 10 bases left in between. The germline gives CDR1 SEHNR, CDR2 FQNEAQ (reference sequence). The chain's CDR3 is CASSLIRGSGNTIYF. CDR3 sequence (DNA): TGTGCCAGCAGCTTGATTCGGGGATCTGGAAACACCATATATTTT.